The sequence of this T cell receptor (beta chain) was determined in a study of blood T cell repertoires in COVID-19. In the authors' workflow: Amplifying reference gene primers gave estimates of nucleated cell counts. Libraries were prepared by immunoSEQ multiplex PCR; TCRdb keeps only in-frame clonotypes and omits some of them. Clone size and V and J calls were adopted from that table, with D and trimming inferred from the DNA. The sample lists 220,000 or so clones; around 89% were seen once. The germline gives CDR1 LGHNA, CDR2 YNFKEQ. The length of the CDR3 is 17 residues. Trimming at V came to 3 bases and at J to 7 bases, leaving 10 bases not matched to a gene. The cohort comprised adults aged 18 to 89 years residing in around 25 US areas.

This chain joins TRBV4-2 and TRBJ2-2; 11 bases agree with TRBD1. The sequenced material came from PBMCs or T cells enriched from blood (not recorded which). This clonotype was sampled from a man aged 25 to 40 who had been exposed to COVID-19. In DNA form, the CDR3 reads TGTGCCAGCAGCCAGGGCCGGGACAGGGGGATGGACGGGGAGCTGTTTTTT. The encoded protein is CASSQGRDRGMDGELFF.